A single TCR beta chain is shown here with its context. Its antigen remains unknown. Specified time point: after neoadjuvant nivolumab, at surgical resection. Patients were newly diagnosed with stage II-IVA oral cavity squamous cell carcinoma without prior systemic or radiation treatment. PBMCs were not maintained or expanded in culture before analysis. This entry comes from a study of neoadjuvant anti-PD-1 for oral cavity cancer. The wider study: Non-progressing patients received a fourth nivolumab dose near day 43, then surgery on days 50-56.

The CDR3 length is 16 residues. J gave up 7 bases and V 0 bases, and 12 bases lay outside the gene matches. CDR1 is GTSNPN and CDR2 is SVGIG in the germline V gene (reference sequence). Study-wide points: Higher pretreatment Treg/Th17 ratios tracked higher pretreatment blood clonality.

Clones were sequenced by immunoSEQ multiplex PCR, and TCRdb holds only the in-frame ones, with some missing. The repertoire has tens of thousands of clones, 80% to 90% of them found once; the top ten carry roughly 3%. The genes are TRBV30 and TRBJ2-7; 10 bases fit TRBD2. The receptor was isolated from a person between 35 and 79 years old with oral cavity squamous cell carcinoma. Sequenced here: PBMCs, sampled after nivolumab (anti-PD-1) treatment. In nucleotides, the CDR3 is TGTGCCTGGAGTGTACGTCAAGCGGGAGGGCCAAGGGAGCAGTACTTC. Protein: CAWSVRQAGGPREQYF. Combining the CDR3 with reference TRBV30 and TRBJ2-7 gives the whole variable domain SQTIHQWPATLVQPVGSPLSLECTVEGTSNPNLYWYRQAAGRGLQLLFYSVGIGQISSEVPQNLSASRPQDRQFILSSKKLLLSDSGFYLCAWSVRQAGGPREQYFGPGTRLTVT.